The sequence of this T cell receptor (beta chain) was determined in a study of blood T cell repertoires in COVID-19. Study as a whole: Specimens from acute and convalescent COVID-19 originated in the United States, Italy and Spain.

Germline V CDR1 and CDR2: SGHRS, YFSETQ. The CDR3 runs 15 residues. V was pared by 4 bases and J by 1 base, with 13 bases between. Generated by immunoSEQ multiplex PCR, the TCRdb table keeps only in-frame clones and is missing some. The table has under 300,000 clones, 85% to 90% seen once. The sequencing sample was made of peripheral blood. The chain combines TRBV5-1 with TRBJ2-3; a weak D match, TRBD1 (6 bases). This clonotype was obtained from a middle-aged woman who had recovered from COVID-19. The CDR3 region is CASSPTGFGTDTQYF. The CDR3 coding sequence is TGCGCCAGCAGCCCCACAGGGTTTGGCACAGATACGCAGTATTTT.